The rows below give T cell receptor beta chains drawn from one sample of a study of T cell responses to AZD1222 COVID-19 vaccine. Data came from immunoSEQ multiplex PCR; TCRdb stores just in-frame clones and leaves some out. The repertoire holds roughly 92,000 clones, with around nine tenths as singletons. Sequencing was performed on peripheral blood, taken 28 days after the second AZD1222 dose. Receptors originate from an adult who received the AZD1222 COVID-19 vaccine. The conserved cysteine and the conserved F or W are not part of the CDR3 here. Each record gives: CDR3 protein, V gene.

ASSPTEIGGPQETQY TRBV3-1/TRBV3-2
ASSRTSGGVRPNEQF TRBV11-2
ASSQAQRQVNYGYT TRBV3-1/TRBV3-2
ASSLRLLYMGGPGGYT TRBV5-5
ASSYARQTNTEAF TRBV6-5
ASTRRGLANYGYT TRBV27
ASSPDLTRQGTQY TRBV3-1/TRBV3-2
ASSSQGGSPLH TRBV7-3
ASFRTGGFTEAF TRBV19
ASSLDSRETQY TRBV7-8
ASSQEVRGAYEQY TRBV14
ASRFQGALGNEQF TRBV6-5
ASSLDRGGRLYGYT TRBV11-2
ASSQAAGGNTEAF TRBV3-1/TRBV3-2
ASTPDSGGVTGELF TRBV10-2
ASSLAFFGGIGTEAF TRBV7-8
ASAAGKQGNSPLH TRBV3-1/TRBV3-2
ASSLQTGYGYT TRBV12-3/TRBV12-4
ASSSRRAGQPQH TRBV19
ASSASGMSGDEQF TRBV9
ASSYSKGALNTEAF TRBV6-5
ASSGRGYPSGNTIY TRBV6-1
ASTSGDSYNEQF TRBV4-2
ASAPSGSRAGELF TRBV27
ASSAQGAVGYT TRBV5-1
ASTVGHYGYT TRBV12-3/TRBV12-4
ASSLARGVTEAF TRBV5-1
ASSPPYGRNYGYT TRBV18
ATSGSGTGFNEQF TRBV15
AIRGGGSEQF TRBV10-3
ASSQSRSYEQY TRBV16
ASSRNTGATGANVLT TRBV19
ASSLAQYTGELF TRBV7-9
ASSVGWGAKNIQY TRBV9
ASSSVPGQGSFNQPQH TRBV11-3
SVGTGNTEAF TRBV29-1
ASSYVRTSENQY TRBV6-5
ASSLRQGAAYEQY TRBV19
AISESQGNLEQF TRBV10-3
ASSDPRGVGNSPLH TRBV6-1
ASSQEGVEPYNEQF TRBV3-1/TRBV3-2
ASSQQGGKNIQY TRBV5-1
ASSSWGSGRLETQY TRBV7-9
ARQTDYGYT TRBV2
ASSDRVGSYEQY TRBV2
ASSQEHGSADTQY TRBV4-1
ASSPGQGDGYT TRBV18